These T cell receptor beta chains were read from a single sample in a study of cytomegalovirus exposure and HLA in healthy donors. The data were produced by immunoSEQ multiplex PCR, yet TCRdb's version contains in-frame clones alone and is incomplete. The sample carries about 200,000 clones, less than 85% recorded once. Sequenced sample: PBMCs. These TCRs come from a girl aged 5-17 years in good health and CMV-seropositive. Each CDR3 is given with its conserved first and last residue. The D gene is left open where the match is weak. The size entry is marked missing in some rows and otherwise reads once, few, many or a size class.

J: TRBJ2-3; size: NA; V: TRBV1; D: NA; CDR3: CTSSQPNLGRGGIGGADTQYF; DNA: TGCACCAGCAGCCAACCAAACCTGGGGCGGGGGGGCATTGGGGGTGCAGATACGCAGTATTTT
J: TRBJ2-2; size: few; V: TRBV7-7; D: TRBD2; CDR3: CASSPLAGANTGELFF; DNA: TGTGCCAGCAGTCCTTTAGCGGGGGCAAACACCGGGGAGCTGTTTTTT
J: TRBJ2-7; size: NA; V: TRBV7-2; D: NA; CDR3: CASSFNYEQYF; DNA: TGTGCCAGCAGCTTCAACTACGAGCAGTACTTC
J: TRBJ2-7; size: NA; V: TRBV27; D: NA; CDR3: CASSQVPTYEQYF; DNA: TGTGCCAGCAGCCAGGTCCCTACCTACGAGCAGTACTTC
J: TRBJ1-5; size: few; V: TRBV10-1; D: NA; CDR3: CAITGCNQPQHF; DNA: TGCGCCATCACAGGGTGCAATCAGCCCCAGCATTTT
J: TRBJ2-1; size: NA; V: TRBV4-3; D: TRBD2; CDR3: CASSQGALGGAYNEQFF; DNA: TGCGCCAGCAGCCAAGGGGCCCTCGGGGGGGCGTACAATGAGCAGTTCTTC
J: TRBJ2-1; size: NA; V: TRBV11-2; D: TRBD2; CDR3: CASSPNGLAGIYNEQFF; DNA: TGTGCCAGCAGCCCCAACGGTCTAGCGGGGATTTACAATGAGCAGTTCTTC
J: TRBJ2-2; size: NA; V: TRBV2; D: TRBD2; CDR3: CASSESGGAPTGELFF; DNA: TGTGCCAGCAGTGAGAGCGGGGGGGCCCCCACCGGGGAGCTGTTTTTT
J: TRBJ1-6; size: NA; V: TRBV19; D: NA; CDR3: CASSIGHGPYNSPLHF; DNA: TGTGCCAGTAGTATAGGACACGGTCCTTATAATTCACCCCTCCACTTT
J: TRBJ2-7; size: NA; V: TRBV9; D: NA; CDR3: CASSVGGQNSYEQYF; DNA: TGTGCCAGCAGCGTAGGGGGGCAGAACTCCTACGAGCAGTACTTC
J: TRBJ2-7; size: few; V: TRBV10-3; D: TRBD1; CDR3: CAIRGQEIYEQYF; DNA: TGTGCCATCAGGGGACAGGAGATCTACGAGCAGTACTTC
J: TRBJ1-4; size: NA; V: TRBV6-6; D: NA; CDR3: CAILKGLSEQLFF; DNA: TGTGCCATCCTTAAGGGGCTCTCCGAGCAACTGTTTTTT
J: TRBJ2-7; size: NA; V: TRBV19; D: NA; CDR3: CASSTSSYEQYF; DNA: TGTGCCAGTAGTACCTCGAGCTACGAGCAGTACTTC
J: TRBJ1-2; size: NA; V: TRBV27; D: TRBD1; CDR3: CASSLGQGHYGYTF; DNA: TGTGCCAGCAGTTTGGGACAGGGCCACTATGGCTACACCTTC
J: TRBJ2-1; size: once; V: TRBV30; D: NA; CDR3: CAWSGVGGEQFF; DNA: TGTGCCTGGTCCGGGGTTGGTGGTGAGCAGTTCTTC
J: TRBJ2-6; size: NA; V: TRBV2; D: NA; CDR3: CASSVTGTNVLTF; DNA: TGTGCCAGCAGTGTAACAGGCACCAACGTCCTGACTTTC
J: TRBJ1-4; size: NA; V: TRBV2; D: NA; CDR3: CASSARGTMPNEKLFF; DNA: TGTGCCAGCAGTGCCCGGGGAACCATGCCTAATGAAAAACTGTTTTTT
J: TRBJ1-6; size: NA; V: TRBV6-5; D: NA; CDR3: CASSYSGAYNSPLHF; DNA: TGTGCCAGCAGTTACTCAGGGGCCTATAATTCACCCCTCCACTTT
J: TRBJ2-7; size: NA; V: TRBV27; D: TRBD2; CDR3: CASSPTAGLAGGKQYF; DNA: TGTGCCAGCAGCCCTACGGCCGGACTAGCGGGGGGGAAGCAGTACTTC
J: TRBJ1-5; size: few; V: TRBV11-2; D: NA; CDR3: CASSLRGGVYSNQPQHF; DNA: TGTGCCAGCAGCTTGCGGGGCGGGGTTTATAGCAATCAGCCCCAGCATTTT
J: TRBJ2-7; size: NA; V: TRBV6-5; D: TRBD1; CDR3: CASNPTGTGSYEQYF; DNA: TGTGCCAGCAATCCGACCGGGACAGGGAGTTACGAGCAGTACTTC
J: TRBJ2-5; size: NA; V: TRBV6-6; D: NA; CDR3: CASSHNQETQYF; DNA: TGTGCCAGCAGTCACAACCAAGAGACCCAGTACTTC
J: TRBJ1-1; size: NA; V: TRBV7-2; D: TRBD1; CDR3: CASSLDSTGKAFF; DNA: TGTGCCAGCAGCTTAGATTCGACAGGGAAAGCTTTCTTT
J: TRBJ1-2; size: few; V: TRBV20-1; D: NA; CDR3: CSGSGNYGYTF; DNA: TGCAGCGGATCAGGGAACTATGGCTACACCTTC
J: TRBJ1-1; size: NA; V: TRBV6-5; D: NA; CDR3: CASSYWSTGEAFF; DNA: TGTGCCAGCAGTTACTGGTCAACAGGGGAAGCTTTCTTT
J: TRBJ2-5; size: NA; V: TRBV5-1; D: TRBD2; CDR3: CASSLAPSGGQETQYF; DNA: TGCGCCAGCAGCTTGGCGCCTAGCGGGGGGCAAGAGACCCAGTACTTC
J: TRBJ1-5; size: once; V: TRBV6-1; D: NA; CDR3: CASSEQPGSPNQPQHF; DNA: TGTGCCAGCAGTGAGCAGCCGGGATCTCCCAATCAGCCCCAGCATTTT
J: TRBJ2-5; size: NA; V: TRBV19; D: TRBD2; CDR3: CASSQTSAGETQYF; DNA: TGTGCCAGTAGTCAGACTAGCGCAGGGGAGACCCAGTACTTC
J: TRBJ2-1; size: NA; V: TRBV27; D: NA; CDR3: CASSLYATSSYNEQFF; DNA: TGTGCCAGCAGTTTATATGCGACTAGCTCCTACAATGAGCAGTTCTTC
J: TRBJ1-5; size: NA; V: TRBV7-8; D: NA; CDR3: CASSSPGTRTASQHF; DNA: TGTGCCAGCAGCTCTCCCGGGACACGGACCGCTTCCCAGCATTTT
J: TRBJ2-2; size: NA; V: TRBV6-5; D: TRBD1; CDR3: CASSLVAGGFLGLFF; DNA: TGTGCCAGCAGTTTGGTGGCAGGGGGCTTCCTTGGGCTGTTTTTT
J: TRBJ2-3; size: NA; V: TRBV5-4; D: NA; CDR3: CASSLASQIATDTQYF; DNA: TGTGCCAGCAGCTTGGCGAGTCAGATAGCGACAGATACGCAGTATTTT
J: TRBJ2-1; size: NA; V: TRBV30; D: NA; CDR3: CAWHRGGSSYNEQFF; DNA: TGTGCCTGGCATAGGGGGGGGAGCTCCTACAATGAGCAGTTCTTC
J: TRBJ1-1; size: NA; V: TRBV4-3; D: NA; CDR3: CASSQDLGMNTEAFF; DNA: TGCGCCAGCAGCCAAGATCTCGGGATGAACACTGAAGCTTTCTTT
J: TRBJ2-5; size: NA; V: TRBV25-1; D: NA; CDR3: CAGGAGETQYF; DNA: TGCGCCGGAGGGGCGGGTGAGACCCAGTACTTC